Presented here are 30 T cell receptor beta chains from one specimen sequenced in a study of Ad26.COV2.S vaccination and SARS-CoV-2 variants. The method was immunoSEQ multiplex PCR; TCRdb's version includes in-frame clones alone and lacks a portion of them. This table has more than 300,000 clones, less than 90% appearing once. Stated treatment: roughly 18 received Ad26.COV2.S at low or high dose, single or two shots; 5 received placebo; per-sample allocation not given. Day 63 following the first vaccine or placebo injection was when the samples were taken. This specimen consisted of peripheral blood, obtained in a trial of Ad26.COV2.S vaccine versus placebo. These receptors were collected from a person aged 18-65 years who received the Ad26.COV2.S COVID-19 vaccine or a placebo.

V and J are TRBV4-3 and TRBJ1-1; a possible D gene is TRBD1 (6 bases). Germline values: CDR1 LGHNA, CDR2 YSLEER. Trimming took 0 bases from V and 6 from J, leaving 17 bases between them. The CDR3 loop spans 16 amino acids. For the CDR3, the DNA is TGCGCCAGCAGCCAAGATCCTCATACCGCAGGGGCTGAAGCTTTCTTT. It translates to CASSQDPHTAGAEAFF.

CDR3 in amino acids: CSVLDRTEAFF. CDR3 bases: TGCAGCGTGCTTGATAGAACTGAAGCTTTCTTT. The gene calls are TRBV29-1 and TRBJ1-1; no firm D call. Trimming removed 6 bases from V and 5 bases from J, with 10 bases in between. CDR3 length: 11 residues. Per germline, CDR1 SQVTM and CDR2 ANQGSEA. The full variable domain, rest sourced from reference TRBV29-1 and TRBJ1-1, is SAVISQKPSRDICQRGTSLTIQCQVDSQVTMMFWYRQQPGQSLTLIATANQGSEATYESGFVIDKFPISRPNLTFSTLTVSNMSPEDSSIYLCSVLDRTEAFFGQGTRLTVV.

The genes are TRBV3-1 (or the pseudogene TRBV3-2) and TRBJ1-6, with 9 bases matching TRBD1. J gave up 7 bases and V 6 bases, and 10 bases lay outside the gene matches. The V gene's germline CDR1 is LGHDT and CDR2 YNNKEL (reference sequence). The CDR3 length is 16 residues. In DNA form, the CDR3 reads TGTGCCAGCAGTCGAACAGGGGGCGCACGAAATTCACCCCTCCACTTT. Its protein product is CASSRTGGARNSPLHF.

For the CDR3, the DNA is TGTGCCAGCAGCACCCGACTAGCGGGAGGAGTACAGACCCAGTACTTC. This codes for CASSTRLAGGVQTQYF. The chain uses TRBV7-2 and TRBJ2-5; TRBD2 matches at 13 bases. Germline CDR1 is SGHTA and CDR2 is FQGNSA. CDR3 length: 16 amino acids. The V segment lost 5 bases and the J segment 6 bases; nucleotides outside the gene matches: 9. Full variable domain (remainder filled in from reference TRBV7-2 and TRBJ2-5): GAGVSQSPSNKVTEKGKDVELRCDPISGHTALYWYRQSLGQGLEFLIYFQGNSAPDKSGLPSDRFSAERTGGSVSTLTIQRTQQEDSAVYLCASSTRLAGGVQTQYFGPGTRLLVL.

The chain employs TRBV3-1 (or the pseudogene TRBV3-2) and TRBJ1-4; no clear D gene. In germline, CDR1 is LGHDT, CDR2 YNNKEL (reference sequence). The CDR3 loop spans 13 amino acids. V was trimmed by 4 bases and J by 8 bases, leaving 11 bases between them. CDR3 nucleotides: TGTGCCAGCAGCCCACCCGGACGCGAAAAACTGTTTTTT. Protein product: CASSPPGREKLFF.

The chain recombines TRBV28 with TRBJ2-7, with 9 positions matching TRBD1. V lost 8 bases and J lost 4; bases outside the gene matches: 9. The CDR3 contains 14 residues. Germline assignment: CDR1 MDHEN and CDR2 SYDVKM. CDR3 in amino acids: CASLRTGAEYEQYF. CDR3 bases: TGTGCCAGCCTCCGGACAGGGGCGGAGTACGAGCAGTACTTC. Full variable domain (outside the CDR3, taken from reference TRBV28 and TRBJ2-7): DVKVTQSSRYLVKRTGEKVFLECVQDMDHENMFWYRQDPGLGLRLIYFSYDVKMKEKGDIPEGYSVSREKKERFSLILESASTNQTSMYLCASLRTGAEYEQYFGPGTRLTVT.

This clone was recorded once. The chain joins TRBV7-2 to TRBJ1-4; D is perhaps TRBD1 (5 bases). The CDR3 runs to 15 residues. V was cut by 5 bases and J by 5 bases, with 15 bases left in between. Germline V gene sequence: CDR1 SGHTA, CDR2 FQGNSA. The CDR3 here is CASSPGGRGNEKLFF. The CDR3 nucleotides read TGTGCCAGCAGCCCGGGGGGGAGGGGCAATGAAAAACTGTTTTTT.

This chain connects TRBV6-5 to TRBJ2-3, with TRBD1 matching over 7 bases. This CDR3 is 14 amino acids long. After removal of 2 bases from V and 5 bases from J, the junction contained 4 bases not matched to a gene. Germline CDR1 MNHEY, CDR2 SVGAGI. The CDR3 here is CASSYRGQGDTQYF. The CDR3 DNA reads as TGTGCCAGCAGTTACAGGGGGCAGGGAGATACGCAGTATTTT.

The rearrangement links TRBV2 to TRBJ2-6; unclear D gene. Per germline, CDR1 SNHLY and CDR2 FYNNEI. V lost 4 bases and J 2 bases, leaving 0 bases between the germline ends. The CDR3 sequence is 12 residues long. Here the CDR3 reads CASSAGANVLTF. CDR3 bases: TGTGCCAGCAGTGCTGGGGCCAACGTCCTGACTTTC.

This clone appeared once. V is TRBV28 and J is TRBJ2-1; 8 bases match TRBD1. The CDR3 runs 17 residues. Germline loops: CDR1 MDHEN, CDR2 SYDVKM. Unmatched junction bases numbered 13, after V lost 5 bases and J lost 4 bases. The DNA for the CDR3 is TGTGCCAGCAGTGTTCGGGACAGGCGCTACTCTTACAATGAGCAGTTCTTC. Amino acid sequence: CASSVRDRRYSYNEQFF.

The chain is built from TRBV21-1 and TRBJ2-2; the table calls TRBD1, which could not be checked here. TRBV21-1 is a recognized pseudogene. This CDR3 has 18 amino acids. The CDR3 DNA reads as TGTGCCAGCAGCTTAAGGGGGTGGGTAGCCGGGGAAACCGGGGAGCTGTTTTTT. Encoded protein: CASSLRGWVAGETGELFF.

The V and J genes are TRBV7-2 and TRBJ2-1; the D is unclear. In germline, CDR1 is SGHTA, CDR2 FQGNSA. The CDR3 totals 15 residues. The V gene lost 1 base and the J gene lost 0 bases, with 7 bases spanning the gap. CDR3 sequence: CASSLEFSSYNEQFF. DNA for the CDR3: TGTGCCAGCAGCTTAGAATTTAGCTCCTACAATGAGCAGTTCTTC.

This chain links TRBV11-2 with TRBJ2-2; 14 bases fit TRBD2. Unmatched junction bases numbered 7, after V lost 5 bases and J lost 2 bases. Germline CDR1 reads SGHAT; CDR2 reads FQNNGV. The CDR3 runs 18 residues. CDR3 sequence (DNA): TGTGCCAGCAGCCGCGGGACTAGCGGGAGACCCAACACCGGGGAGCTGTTTTTT. It yields the protein CASSRGTSGRPNTGELFF.

The chain joins TRBV18 to TRBJ1-1, with 8 bases aligning to TRBD1. CDR1 is KGHSH, CDR2 LQKENI, per germline. The CDR3 has 14 amino acids. The trim removed 5 bases at V and 0 bases at J, leaving 2 bases unmatched. The CDR3 DNA is TGTGCCAGCTCATCGGACAGGGTGAACACTGAAGCTTTCTTT. It yields the protein CASSSDRVNTEAFF.

The chain is built from TRBV16 and TRBJ1-3; 7 bases match TRBD1. Germline lookup yields CDR1 KGHSY and CDR2 FQNENV. V lost 4 bases and J lost 4; bases outside the gene matches: 10. This CDR3 has 16 amino acids. In DNA form, the CDR3 reads TGTGCCAGCAGCCCTTCGACAGGGATGTGGGGAAACACCATATATTTT. This encodes CASSPSTGMWGNTIYF.

The genes are TRBV5-5 and TRBJ2-3, with a tentative D call TRBD2 (7 bases). The CDR3 runs to 12 residues. The germline V and J ends were trimmed by 3 bases and 7 bases, with 9 bases remaining between them. The germline CDR1 and CDR2 sequences are SGHKS and YYEKEE (reference sequence). Here the CDR3 DNA reads TGTGCCAGCAGCTGGGGGGGCAATACGCAGTATTTT. The encoded protein is CASSWGGNTQYF. Full variable domain (rest looked up from reference TRBV5-5 and TRBJ2-3): DAGVTQSPTHLIKTRGQQVTLRCSPISGHKSVSWYQQVLGQGPQFIFQYYEKEERGRGNFPDRFSARQFPNYSSELNVNALLLGDSALYLCASSWGGNTQYFGPGTRLTVL.

This clone came up once. This chain joins TRBV11-2 and TRBJ1-1; 7 positions agree with TRBD1. CDR1 and CDR2 from the germline V gene are SGHAT and FQNNGV. Trimming cost V 7 bases and J 4 bases; bases outside gene matches: 3. The CDR3 length is 12 residues. For the CDR3, the DNA is TGTGCCAGCACCCAGGGGGGCACTGAAGCTTTCTTT. This gives the protein CASTQGGTEAFF. The full variable domain, its missing parts supplied by reference TRBV11-2 and TRBJ1-1, is EAGVAQSPRYKIIEKRQSVAFWCNPISGHATLYWYQQILGQGPKLLIQFQNNGVVDDSQLPKDRFSAERLKGVDSTLKIQPAKLEDSAVYLCASTQGGTEAFFGQGTRLTVV.

The chain combines TRBV5-6 with TRBJ2-3; D possibly corresponds to TRBD2 (6 bases). This CDR3 contains 14 residues. CDR1 and CDR2 (germline): SGHDT, YYEEEE. With 1 base removed from V and 4 bases from J, the gap between germline ends came to 10 bases. The CDR3 coding sequence is TGTGCCAGCAGCTTGTTCAGGGAGGCAGATACGCAGTATTTT. This encodes CASSLFREADTQYF.

CDR3 sequence reads: CASSHETASGSLTDTQYF. In DNA, the CDR3 is TGTGCCAGCAGCCACGAAACGGCTAGCGGGAGTTTAACAGATACGCAGTATTTT. The chain employs TRBV2 and TRBJ2-3; 10 bases align to TRBD2. This CDR3 region has 18 residues. CDR1 and CDR2 (germline): SNHLY, FYNNEI. Losses at the gene ends were 6 bases for V and 3 bases for J; bases not matched to a gene: 15.

The chain carries TRBV24-1 and TRBJ2-3; the D is unclear. The CDR3 has 15 amino acids. Germline V gene data show CDR1 as KGHDR and CDR2 as SFDVKD. Trimming pared 4 bases from V and 8 bases from J, leaving 18 bases between. The CDR3: CATSDLSISSSTQYF. The CDR3 bases are TGTGCCACCAGTGACCTCAGTATATCTTCGAGTACGCAGTATTTT.

The chain joins TRBV5-1 to TRBJ2-3, with 9 bases matching TRBD2. CDR3 length: 15 residues. Trimming cost V 2 bases and J 3 bases; bases outside gene matches: 4. CDR1 is SGHRS, CDR2 YFSETQ, per germline. CDR3 nucleotide sequence: TGCGCCAGCAGCTTCAAGACTAGCGGTACAGATACGCAGTATTTT. Its protein is CASSFKTSGTDTQYF.

In this sample, this clone turned up a few times. The chain couples TRBV4-1 to TRBJ2-3; D may be TRBD2 (5 bases). The CDR3 sequence is 19 residues long. The V gene's germline CDR1 is MGHRA and CDR2 YSYEKL. V lost 4 bases and J 0 bases, leaving 23 bases between the germline ends. The CDR3 nucleotides are TGCGCCAGCAGCCCCGTACAAAGGGTCAGCGGATCTAGCACAGATACGCAGTATTTT. It translates to CASSPVQRVSGSSTDTQYF.

V is TRBV24-1 and J is TRBJ2-3; possibly TRBD2 for D (7 bases). V gave up 7 bases and J gave up 4 bases, with 11 bases separating them. This CDR3 region has 13 residues. CDR1 and CDR2 (germline): KGHDR, SFDVKD. The CDR3 bases are TGTGCCACCAGGAGGGGGGGGGCAGATACGCAGTATTTT. Translated: CATRRGGADTQYF.

J is TRBJ1-6 and V is TRBV14, with 8 bases matching TRBD1. J was trimmed by 9 bases and V by 6 bases; bases with no gene match: 7. This CDR3 is 14 amino acids long. Germline CDR1 SGHDN, CDR2 FVKESK. This CDR3 is CASRPGTGRSPLHF. The CDR3 nucleotides read TGTGCCAGCAGGCCCGGGACAGGTCGTTCACCCCTCCACTTT.

V gene TRBV28 combines with J gene TRBJ2-5; 7 nucleotides match TRBD1. The CDR3 covers 16 residues. The germline V gene has CDR1 MDHEN and CDR2 SYDVKM. J lost 1 base, V lost 5 bases, and 10 bases had no gene match. In DNA, the CDR3 is TGTGCCAGCAGTACCGTGTGGGACAGCCGCCAAGAGACCCAGTACTTC. Translating gives CASSTVWDSRQETQYF.

This clone was seen once. Other DNA sequences of this sample code for an identical CDR3. This chain uses TRBV7-2 with TRBJ2-7, with unresolved D. With 1 base removed from V and 4 bases from J, the gap between germline ends came to 5 bases. This CDR3 is 12 amino acids long. Germline V gene sequence: CDR1 SGHTA, CDR2 FQGNSA. CDR3 DNA sequence: TGTGCCAGCAGCTTAGTGGGGTACGAGCAGTACTTC. It codes for CASSLVGYEQYF.

The J gene is TRBJ2-7, the V gene TRBV7-2; 9 bases match TRBD2. This CDR3 spans 14 amino acids. J was trimmed by 1 base and V by 4 bases; bases with no gene match: 2. Germline V CDR1 and CDR2: SGHTA, FQGNSA. CDR3 amino acids: CASSSLAGSYEQYF. The CDR3 nucleotides are TGTGCCAGCAGCTCTCTAGCGGGGTCCTACGAGCAGTACTTC.

A few counts support this clone. The chain has TRBV7-3 and TRBJ2-2; tentatively, D is TRBD1 (5 bases). The CDR3 spans 15 residues. Germline CDR1 SGHTA, CDR2 FQGTGA. V gave up 5 bases and J gave up 3 bases, with 13 bases separating them. The DNA for the CDR3 is TGTGCCAGCAGCCGACAGCCCTTGGACACCGGGGAGCTGTTTTTT. Translated: CASSRQPLDTGELFF.

This sequence joins TRBV27 and TRBJ1-5; D gene uncertain. This CDR3 region has 14 residues. Per the germline V gene, CDR1 is MNHEY and CDR2 is SMNVEV (reference sequence). The V gene lost 2 bases and the J gene lost 4 bases, with 9 bases spanning the gap. CDR3 in amino acids: CASSLAADNQPQHF. The CDR3 DNA sequence: TGTGCCAGCAGTTTAGCGGCAGATAATCAGCCCCAGCATTTT.

This chain joins TRBV27 and TRBJ1-1, with a weak D call TRBD1 (6 bases). The V gene's germline CDR1 is MNHEY and CDR2 SMNVEV (reference sequence). V lost 5 bases and J lost 0, with 10 bases in between. This CDR3 spans 14 amino acids. In nucleotides, the CDR3 is TGTGCCAGCAGTCTCGAGGGGGTGAACACTGAAGCTTTCTTT. Its translation: CASSLEGVNTEAFF.